The rows below give T cell receptor beta chains drawn from one sample of a study of T cell changes during pregnancy in multiple sclerosis. Sequencing was performed with immunoSEQ multiplex PCR; in TCRdb, only in-frame clones are kept and a portion is missing. The repertoire includes approximately 46,000 clones, around 87% of them detected once, and 8% to 9.5% sits in the top ten. The specimen was CD8+ T cells from peripheral blood mononuclear cells, collected in the second trimester of pregnancy. The receptor source for this set is a female donor with multiple sclerosis, enrolled in a pregnancy study. The CDR3 runs from the conserved cysteine through the conserved F or W. D genes are given only for firm matches. Not all rows give a size; the values are once, few, many and, for expanded clones, a class.

d_gene | j_gene | v_gene | len | abundance | CDR3nt | CDR3aa
TRBD2 | TRBJ2-7 | TRBV7-8 | 15 | once | TGTGCCAGCAGCGACCCACCGGGGGGAAACTACGAGCAGTACTTC | CASSDPPGGNYEQYF
- | TRBJ2-1 | TRBV19 | 15 | - | TGTGCCAGTAGTATAGTTGACAGCTCCTACAATGAGCAGTTCTTC | CASSIVDSSYNEQFF
TRBD2 | TRBJ2-3 | TRBV27 | 16 | - | TGTGCCAGCAGATACAGTCTAGCGGGTTTCACAGATACGCAGTATTTT | CASRYSLAGFTDTQYF
TRBD1 | TRBJ1-2 | TRBV14 | 15 | - | TGTGCCAGCAGCGAGCGGGACAGGGGATACTATGGCTACACCTTC | CASSERDRGYYGYTF
- | TRBJ2-1 | TRBV10-3 | 14 | once | TGTGCCATCAGTGAGGAGGACAACTACAATGAGCAGTTCTTC | CAISEEDNYNEQFF
- | TRBJ2-3 | TRBV27 | 14 | - | TGTGCCAGCAGTTTTGGCAAGACTGCAGATACGCAGTATTTT | CASSFGKTADTQYF
- | TRBJ1-4 | TRBV7-9 | 15 | few | TGTGCCAGCAGAACCGGGAGTGCAACTAATGAAAAACTGTTTTTT | CASRTGSATNEKLFF
- | TRBJ2-5 | TRBV5-4 | 16 | - | TGTGCCAGCAGCGAGTCAGGAGGGAGAACTAAGGAGACCCAGTACTTC | CASSESGGRTKETQYF
- | TRBJ1-2 | TRBV21-1 | 16 | - | TGTGCCAGCAGCAAAGTCGGAGGGGGGGGACGCTATGGCTACACCTTC | CASSKVGGGGRYGYTF
TRBD1 | TRBJ1-1 | TRBV5-1 | 14 | - | TGCGCCAGCAGCTCGACAGGGCAGAACACTGAAGCTTTCTTT | CASSSTGQNTEAFF
TRBD1 | TRBJ2-5 | TRBV5-6 | 17 | - | TGTGCCAGCAGCTTGGAGGTAGAGGGACAGTTTCAAGAGACCCAGTACTTC | CASSLEVEGQFQETQYF
TRBD1 | TRBJ2-7 | TRBV10-2 | 12 | once | TGCGCCAGCCGGACAGGGTACTACGAGCAGTACTTC | CASRTGYYEQYF
- | TRBJ2-5 | TRBV7-9 | 13 | - | TGTGCCAGCAGCTTAGGGCCGCAAGAGACCCAGTACTTC | CASSLGPQETQYF
TRBD2 | TRBJ2-3 | TRBV29-1 | 17 | - | TGCAGCGGGACGGGACTAGCGGGGCACGGGGGGGCAGATACGCAGTATTTT | CSGTGLAGHGGADTQYF
TRBD2 | TRBJ2-3 | TRBV6-1 | 15 | - | TGTGCCAGCAGTGTTGCGGCGGGGGGCACAGATACGCAGTATTTT | CASSVAAGGTDTQYF
TRBD2 | TRBJ2-5 | TRBV5-4 | 17 | - | TGTGCCAGCAGTTTTTCTTTAGCGGGAGCCAGTATAGAGACCCAGTACTTC | CASSFSLAGASIETQYF
TRBD1 | TRBJ1-2 | TRBV7-2 | 15 | - | TGTGCCAGCAGCAGGCACCGGACAGGGGGTGAGGGCTACACCTTC | CASSRHRTGGEGYTF
- | TRBJ2-7 | TRBV27 | 14 | - | TGTGCCAGCAGTTTCTCCCAGGGATTCTACGAGCAGTACTTC | CASSFSQGFYEQYF
- | TRBJ1-6 | TRBV7-8 | 15 | - | TGTGCCAGCAGCTCCGAAGATATGTTCGGTTCACCCCTCCACTTT | CASSSEDMFGSPLHF
- | TRBJ1-2 | TRBV6-5 | 14 | - | TGTGCCAGCAGTTTCGCAAACTCCAACTATGGCTACACCTTC | CASSFANSNYGYTF
TRBD1 | TRBJ2-7 | TRBV27 | 14 | - | TGTGCCAGCAGTCCGCGGACAGGTTCCTACGAGCAGTACTTC | CASSPRTGSYEQYF
TRBD2 | TRBJ2-5 | TRBV4-1 | 16 | - | TGCGCCAACTTGCTCGGACTAGCGGGGGTGGAAGAGACCCAGTACTTC | CANLLGLAGVEETQYF